This TCR beta chain was identified in a study of human T cells and chemical hapten exposure. Across the study: A roughly 2 cm by roughly 2 cm inner upper arm patch received 2% DPC for sensitization. Women made up most patients, who had alopecia areata, totalis or universalis. Study-wide results and limits: There were significantly more large CDR3 similarity clusters among expanded TCRs than among controls.

This clonotype occurred many times. The target antigen is unknown. Specified time point: pre-sensitization, week 0. Treatment of the sample: therapeutic diphenylcyclopropenone sensitization with weekly scalp DPC. Each cDNA molecule in the library carried unique molecular identifiers. TCRdb re-analysed the RACE reads in MiXCR, keeping a single row per CDR3 protein. This sample has around 300,000 distinct CDR3 sequences; around 5.5% occur once, and the top ten carry around 8%. The starting material was whole blood, obtained in connection with sensitization to the hapten diphenylcyclopropenone (DPC). This receptor was obtained from a young woman with alopecia areata. Some clones in this sample may be carry-over from other donors' samples.

This chain's CDR3 is CASSDSDENTEAFF. CDR3 nucleotide sequence: TGTGCCAGCAGTGACTCTGACGAGAACACTGAAGCTTTCTTT. The V and J genes are TRBV6-4 and TRBJ1-1; D unclear. V lost 0 bases to trimming and J lost 1 base, with 6 bases between them. Per germline, CDR1 MRHNA and CDR2 SNTAGT. The CDR3 is made up of 14 amino acids.